The next 17 T cell receptor beta chains were all read from a single sample in a study of blood T cell repertoires in COVID-19 (dated by TCRdb to 2020 to 2021). The library relied on the immunoSEQ multiplex PCR assay. In TCRdb, the immuneACCESS table is reduced to in-frame sequences with V and J assigned. These tables do not hold every clone; where another copy was compared, an unresolved V gene accounts for under half, and the others remain unexplained. This sample gives about 120,000 clones in total; roughly 72% of them show up just once. The top ten hold around 6% of the sample. The source material was peripheral blood. The receptors derive from a man between 60 and 75 years old with acute or convalescent COVID-19.

The chain joins TRBV6-5 to TRBJ2-1, with 12 bases matching TRBD2. The germline gives CDR1 MNHEY, CDR2 SVGAGI. The CDR3 extends over 14 amino acids. V lost 8 bases, J lost 10 bases, and 9 bases stayed unmatched. CDR3 residues: CASGRTSGTGEQFF. CDR3 sequence (DNA): TGTGCCAGCGGTCGGACTAGCGGGACCGGAGAGCAGTTCTTC.

This chain uses TRBV30 with TRBJ2-2; 7 nucleotides agree with TRBD1. Trimming at V came to 3 bases and at J to 1 base, leaving 5 bases not matched to a gene. The germline V gene has CDR1 GTSNPN and CDR2 SVGIG (reference sequence). The CDR3 is made up of 15 amino acids. The CDR3 sequence: CAWRPRGWNTGELFF. CDR3 nucleotides: TGTGCCTGGAGACCCAGGGGGTGGAACACCGGGGAGCTGTTTTTT.

The genes are TRBV7-9 and TRBJ2-2, with 9 positions matching TRBD2. Germline assignment: CDR1 SEHNR and CDR2 FQNEAQ (reference sequence). The CDR3 has 14 residues. V was clipped by 5 bases and J by 4 bases; unmatched bases: 2. The CDR3 DNA reads as TGTGCCAGCAGCAATAGCGGGAGCACCGGGGAGCTGTTTTTT. This sequence encodes CASSNSGSTGELFF.

The V call is TRBV19, the J call TRBJ2-4; no definite D call. This CDR3 has 13 amino acids. The germline V gene has CDR1 LNHDA and CDR2 SQIVND (reference sequence). V was pared by 4 bases and J by 0 bases, with 4 bases between. DNA of the CDR3: TGTGCCAGTAGTACCCTAGCCAAAAACATTCAGTACTTC. Translating gives CASSTLAKNIQYF.

The chain recombines TRBV27 with TRBJ2-3, with 11 bases aligning to TRBD2. Germline V CDR1 and CDR2: MNHEY, SMNVEV (reference sequence). J gave up 3 bases and V 6 bases, and 5 bases lay outside the gene matches. This CDR3 comprises 15 residues. The CDR3 coding sequence is TGTGCCAGCAGCAACCTAGCGGGGGGAACAGATACGCAGTATTTT. This gives the protein CASSNLAGGTDTQYF.

The rearrangement uses TRBV18 and TRBJ2-5; D is possibly TRBD1 (6 bases). The CDR3 totals 14 residues. CDR1 is KGHSH and CDR2 is LQKENI in the germline V gene. The V gene lost 3 bases and the J gene lost 5 bases, with 13 bases spanning the gap. CDR3 bases: TGTGCCAGCTCACCGAAACAGGGTAGGGAGACCCAGTACTTC. Residues: CASSPKQGRETQYF.

The chain carries TRBV5-1 and TRBJ2-3, with TRBD2 matching 8 bases. CDR1 is SGHRS, CDR2 YFSETQ, per germline. The CDR3 contains 17 residues. The ends lost 5 bases at V and 4 bases at J; junction bases unmatched: 15. The CDR3 DNA sequence: TGCGCCAGCAGGGGGGGATTCACCGGACTAGCATCAGATACGCAGTATTTT. Residues: CASRGGFTGLASDTQYF.

The genes are TRBV4-2 and TRBJ2-5; 7 positions agree with TRBD2. V lost 4 bases to trimming and J lost 5 bases; unmatched junction nucleotides: 7. This CDR3 has 14 residues. The germline V gene encodes CDR1 LGHNA and CDR2 YNFKEQ. CDR3 DNA sequence: TGTGCCAGCAGCCCGAGGGAGGGGCGGGAGACCCAGTACTTC. Encoded protein: CASSPREGRETQYF.

V gene TRBV5-1 combines with J gene TRBJ2-7; 10 nucleotides match TRBD2. Losses at the gene ends were 4 bases for V and 5 bases for J; bases not matched to a gene: 6. CDR3 length: 14 residues. CDR1 SGHRS and CDR2 YFSETQ come from the germline V gene. The CDR3 coding sequence is TGCGCCAGCAGCCAAGGGACTAGCGTCGACGAGCAGTACTTC. Its translation: CASSQGTSVDEQYF.

This clone was recorded only once. The chain is built from TRBV30 and TRBJ1-6, with 9 bases that match TRBD1. This CDR3 region has 13 residues. With 3 bases clipped from V and 10 bases from J, the junction kept 4 bases outside the gene matches. Germline V gene sequence: CDR1 GTSNPN, CDR2 SVGIG (reference sequence). CDR3 residues: CAWRGQGGSPLHF. CDR3 in DNA: TGTGCCTGGAGGGGACAGGGAGGGTCACCCCTCCACTTT.

This chain uses TRBV6-4 with TRBJ2-1, with 7 bases that match TRBD2. This CDR3 region has 15 residues. The junction had 9 bases not matched to a gene; V was cut back by 3 bases and J by 7 bases. Germline V gives CDR1 MRHNA, CDR2 SNTAGT. CDR3 sequence (DNA): TGTGCCAGCAGTGATTTGGCGGGAGCGGGGAATGAGCAGTTCTTC. Protein product: CASSDLAGAGNEQFF.

The chain is built from TRBV25-1 and TRBJ2-2; tentative D call: TRBD2 (6 bases). The CDR3 loop spans 16 amino acids. Germline loops: CDR1 MGHDK, CDR2 SYGVNS. The V end was cut by 4 bases, the J end by 0 bases, with 12 bases between. CDR3 sequence (DNA): TGTGCCAGCAGTGCTCGCGGGGCCGCGAACACCGGGGAGCTGTTTTTT. Encoded protein: CASSARGAANTGELFF.

The V call is TRBV5-1, the J call TRBJ1-1, with 7 bases fitting TRBD1. The CDR3 consists of 17 residues. Germline loops: CDR1 SGHRS, CDR2 YFSETQ. After removal of 2 bases from V and 1 base from J, the junction contained 11 bases not matched to a gene. The CDR3: CASSFRQGHDANTEAFF. For the CDR3, the DNA is TGCGCCAGCAGCTTCCGACAGGGACACGACGCGAACACTGAAGCTTTCTTT.

CDR3 in DNA: TGTGCCAGCAGTTACGGAGCTAGCTTTGTCACCGGGGAGCTGTTTTTT. As protein: CASSYGASFVTGELFF. The rearrangement links TRBV6-2 or TRBV6-3 to TRBJ2-2, with a weak D call TRBD2 (5 bases). Germline V gene lookup returns CDR1 MNHEY and CDR2 SVGEGT. This CDR3 is built from 16 residues. The V end lost 2 bases, the J end lost 4 bases, and 14 bases lay between the germline ends.

This clone was picked up one time. The chain carries TRBV3-1 (or the pseudogene TRBV3-2) and TRBJ2-2; tentative D call: TRBD1 (8 bases). Between the trimmed V and J ends, which lost 5 bases and 7 bases, there was a span of 14 bases. Looked up from germline, CDR1 is LGHDT and CDR2 is YNNKEL (reference sequence). The CDR3 covers 14 residues. This chain's CDR3 is CASSRTGRGGELFF. DNA of the CDR3: TGTGCCAGCAGCAGGACAGGGAGGGGCGGGGAGCTGTTTTTT.

This clone occurred a few times. The V call is TRBV2, the J call TRBJ1-5; a possible D gene is TRBD1 (5 bases). V dropped 4 bases and J dropped 3 bases, with 19 bases sitting between them. From germline, CDR1 is SNHLY and CDR2 FYNNEI. The CDR3 has 17 residues. This CDR3 is CASSVGFGGDSNQPQHF. The CDR3 DNA is TGTGCCAGCAGTGTCGGGTTTGGGGGGGACTCCAATCAGCCCCAGCATTTT.

The chain has TRBV2 and TRBJ1-4; 9 bases line up with TRBD1. The CDR3 sequence is 15 residues long. Looked up from germline, CDR1 is SNHLY and CDR2 is FYNNEI. V gave up 1 base and J gave up 7 bases; unmatched junction bases: 4. CDR3 coding DNA: TGTGCCAGCAGTGAAGTTTGGGACAGGGCTGAAAAACTGTTTTTT. Protein: CASSEVWDRAEKLFF.